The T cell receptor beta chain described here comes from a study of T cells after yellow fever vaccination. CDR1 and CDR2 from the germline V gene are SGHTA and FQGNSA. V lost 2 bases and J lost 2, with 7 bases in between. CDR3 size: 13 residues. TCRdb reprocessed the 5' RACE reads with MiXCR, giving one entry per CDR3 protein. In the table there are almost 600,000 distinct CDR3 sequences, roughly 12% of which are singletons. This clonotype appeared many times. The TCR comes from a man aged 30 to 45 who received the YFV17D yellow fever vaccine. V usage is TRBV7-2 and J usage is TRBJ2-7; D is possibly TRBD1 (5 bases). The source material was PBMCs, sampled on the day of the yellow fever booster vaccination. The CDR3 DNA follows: TGTGCCAGCAGCTTACAGGGAACCTACGAGCAGTACTTC. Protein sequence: CASSLQGTYEQYF.